Presented here are 12 T cell receptor beta chains from one specimen sequenced in a study of early T cells in non-severe SARS-CoV-2 infection. TCRdb ran MiXCR on the 5' RACE reads and lists one entry per CDR3 protein. Of approximately 32,000 distinct CDR3 sequences in the sample, around 4.2% were seen once. Sequenced input: whole blood. Receptor source: an adult who was a healthcare worker with PCR-confirmed SARS-CoV-2 infection or an uninfected control (not recorded which).

The chain couples TRBV9 to TRBJ2-3, with D tentatively TRBD2 (6 bases). V dropped 0 bases and J dropped 6 bases, with 11 bases sitting between them. The CDR3 loop spans 14 amino acids. Germline V lookup: CDR1 SGDLS, CDR2 YYNGEE. In nucleotides, the CDR3 is TGTGCCAGCAGCGTAGTGGAGGGTACCGATACGCAGTATTTT. Protein product: CASSVVEGTDTQYF.

This clonotype was counted many times. The chain uses TRBV5-1 and TRBJ2-2; D may be TRBD2 (7 bases). The germline CDR1 and CDR2 sequences are SGHRS and YFSETQ. The CDR3 runs 18 residues. V lost 8 bases and J lost 6, with 29 bases in between. Here the CDR3 DNA reads TGCGCCAGTTCCGACCGGGGGGCGGGACGACCAGAATCCGGGGAGCTGTTTTTT. Translated, it gives CASSDRGAGRPESGELFF.

The chain links TRBV19 to TRBJ1-5; D possibly corresponds to TRBD1 (5 bases). The V and J ends lost 3 bases and 4 bases respectively, with 13 bases between them. Germline lookup yields CDR1 LNHDA and CDR2 SQIVND (reference sequence). The CDR3 length is 15 residues. DNA of the CDR3: TGTGCCAGTAGTATTGAGGGGACGGAAAATCAGCCCCAGCATTTT. Translation gives CASSIEGTENQPQHF. Full variable domain (rest looked up from reference TRBV19 and TRBJ1-5): DGGITQSPKYLFRKEGQNVTLSCEQNLNHDAMYWYRQDPGQGLRLIYYSQIVNDFQKGDIAEGYSVSREKKESFPLTVTSAQKNPTAFYLCASSIEGTENQPQHFGDGTRLSIL.

This clonotype came up a few times. DNA of the CDR3: TGTGCCAGCAGCTCCGTTGGACTAGCGGGAGCCTCGCCTTACAATGAGCAGTTCTTC. Its translation is CASSSVGLAGASPYNEQFF. This chain joins TRBV5-4 and TRBJ2-1, with 13 bases that match TRBD2. Germline CDR1 reads SGHNT; CDR2 reads YYREEE (reference sequence). The CDR3 spans 19 residues. The junction had 13 bases not matched to a gene; V was cut back by 3 bases and J by 4 bases.

V usage is TRBV5-1 and J usage is TRBJ1-4; D is possibly TRBD1 (6 bases). This CDR3 comprises 15 residues. Trimming pared 0 bases from V and 8 bases from J, leaving 14 bases between. Germline V lookup: CDR1 SGHRS, CDR2 YFSETQ. The CDR3: CASSLVRGEGEKLFF. The DNA for the CDR3 is TGCGCCAGCAGCTTGGTCAGGGGAGAGGGCGAAAAACTGTTTTTT.

This clonotype came up many times. This sequence joins TRBV28 and TRBJ2-1; D not resolved. The CDR3 length is 15 residues. Germline V gene lookup returns CDR1 MDHEN and CDR2 SYDVKM. V lost 11 bases, J lost 3 bases, and 20 bases lay in between. In DNA form, the CDR3 reads TGTGCCGGAAGTCCCCGGAATCTGCTCTACAATGAGCAGTTCTTC. It encodes CAGSPRNLLYNEQFF.

Many counts were recorded for this clonotype. The chain recombines TRBV4-1 with TRBJ2-3; weak D call: TRBD1 (6 bases). The germline V gene encodes CDR1 MGHRA and CDR2 YSYEKL. Trimming took 0 bases from V and 6 from J, leaving 13 bases between them. The CDR3 sequence is 15 residues long. The CDR3 is CASSQEGAAGDTQYF. CDR3 DNA sequence: TGCGCCAGCAGCCAAGAGGGGGCTGCTGGGGATACGCAGTATTTT.

This clonotype has ten or more counts. The chain uses TRBV7-9 and TRBJ2-5; 8 nucleotides agree with TRBD1. The CDR3 is made up of 17 amino acids. Losses at the gene ends were 0 bases for V and 10 bases for J; bases not matched to a gene: 16. CDR1 is SEHNR, CDR2 FQNEAQ, per germline (reference sequence). The CDR3: CASSLATGTGARDGQYF. The CDR3 DNA reads TGTGCCAGCAGCTTAGCGACCGGGACAGGTGCCCGGGATGGCCAGTACTTC.

Notes on this clonotype: A much larger clone differs from this one at a single base, so this may be a read error. The V and J genes are TRBV5-6 and TRBJ2-5; weak D call: TRBD1 (6 bases). Per the germline V gene, CDR1 is SGHDT and CDR2 is YYEEEE. The CDR3 is made up of 13 amino acids. The chain's CDR3 is CASSWTVQETRYF. The CDR3 region has the DNA TGTGCCAGCAGCTGGACAGTCCAAGAGACCCGGTACTTC.

This clonotype was detected many times. This chain connects TRBV6-1 to TRBJ1-1; possible D gene TRBD1, 5 bases. The CDR3 runs 13 residues. CDR1 MNHNS and CDR2 SASEGT come from the germline V gene. V was trimmed by 10 bases and J by 0 bases, leaving 12 bases between them. This CDR3 reads CAISTEMNTEAFF. In nucleotides, the CDR3 is TGTGCCATATCGACAGAAATGAACACTGAAGCTTTCTTT.

This clonotype has at least ten counts. The chain links TRBV6-6 to TRBJ1-2, with 10 bases lining up with TRBD1. The trim removed 0 bases at V and 1 base at J, leaving 5 bases unmatched. Germline-derived CDR1 and CDR2 are MNHNY and SVGAGI (reference sequence). CDR3 length equals 17 residues. The CDR3 nucleotides read TGTGCCAGCAGTTACTCGACAGGGGGCGTTGGTAACTATGGCTACACCTTC. Translating gives CASSYSTGGVGNYGYTF.

V is TRBV11-3 and J is TRBJ2-3, with D hard to call. CDR1 SGHNT and CDR2 YENEEA come from the germline V gene. This CDR3 comprises 12 residues. V was shortened by 3 bases and J by 5 bases, with 6 bases between the two germline ends. CDR3 in amino acids: CASSFGIDTQYF. CDR3 bases: TGTGCCAGCAGCTTTGGCATAGATACGCAGTATTTT.